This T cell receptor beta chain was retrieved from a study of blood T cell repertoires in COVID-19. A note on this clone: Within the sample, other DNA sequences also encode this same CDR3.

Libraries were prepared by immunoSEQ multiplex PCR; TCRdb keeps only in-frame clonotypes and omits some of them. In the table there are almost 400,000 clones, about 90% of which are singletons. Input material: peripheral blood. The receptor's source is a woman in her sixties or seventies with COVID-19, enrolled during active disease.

The CDR3 DNA sequence: TGTGCCAGCAGTTACCCGGGACAGCAGAACACTGAAGCTTTCTTT. As protein: CASSYPGQQNTEAFF. The rearrangement links TRBV6-6 to TRBJ1-1; 7 bases agree with TRBD1. Germline CDR1 reads MNHNY; CDR2 reads SVGAGI (reference sequence). V trimming: 2 bases; J trimming: 1 base; junction bases outside the gene matches: 4. The CDR3 contains 15 residues.